Below, 7 T cell receptor beta chains from the same sample are listed, as sequenced in a study of Ad26.COV2.S vaccination and SARS-CoV-2 variants. Libraries were prepared by immunoSEQ multiplex PCR; TCRdb keeps only in-frame clonotypes and omits some of them. Among hundreds of thousands of clones, over 75% were seen once, and the ten largest hold approximately 3.3%. Specified treatment: roughly 20 received Ad26.COV2.S at low or high dose, single or two shots; about 5 received placebo; per-sample allocation not given. Day 63 after the first vaccine or placebo injection was the time point for sampling. This specimen was peripheral blood, taken in a trial of Ad26.COV2.S vaccine versus placebo. These receptors all stem from a person between 18 and 60 years old who received the Ad26.COV2.S COVID-19 vaccine or a placebo.

The chain is built from TRBV1 and TRBJ2-1; the DNA was not compared with TRBD2, the D call given in the table. TRBV1 is a recognized pseudogene. The CDR3 sequence is 14 residues long. CDR3 in amino acids: CTSSPERTPNEQFF. CDR3 sequence (DNA): TGCACCAGCAGCCCTGAAAGGACTCCCAATGAGCAGTTCTTC.

The rearrangement uses TRBV19 and TRBJ2-3; unclear D gene. Trimming pared 5 bases from V and 1 base from J, leaving 7 bases between. CDR3 length: 13 amino acids. Germline V lookup: CDR1 LNHDA, CDR2 SQIVND (reference sequence). The CDR3 loop reads CASSPGGTDTQYF. The CDR3 DNA follows: TGTGCCAGTAGTCCTGGGGGCACAGATACGCAGTATTTT.

This clone was counted between two and nine times. The J gene is TRBJ1-5, the V gene TRBV3-1 (or the pseudogene TRBV3-2), with 7 bases identical to TRBD1. Germline lookup yields CDR1 LGHDT and CDR2 YNNKEL (reference sequence). The V and J ends lost 3 bases and 0 bases, in that order; junction bases with no gene match: 5. The CDR3 extends over 16 amino acids. CDR3 in amino acids: CASSHGDSYSNQPQHF. CDR3 coding DNA: TGTGCCAGCAGCCACGGGGACAGTTATAGCAATCAGCCCCAGCATTTT.

This clone was recorded once. This sample also contains other DNA sequences that code for the same CDR3. The chain employs TRBV18 and TRBJ1-1, with a possible D match to TRBD1 (6 bases). Germline CDR1 and CDR2: KGHSH and LQKENI. Between the trimmed V and J ends, which lost 2 bases and 1 base, there was a span of 8 bases. CDR3 size: 14 residues. The chain's CDR3 is CASSPRTENTEAFF. In nucleotides, the CDR3 is TGTGCCAGCTCACCAAGGACAGAGAACACTGAAGCTTTCTTT. The whole variable domain, filled in from reference TRBV18 and TRBJ1-1, reads NAGVMQNPRHLVRRRGQEARLRCSPMKGHSHVYWYRQLPEEGLKFMVYLQKENIIDESGMPKERFSAEFPKEGPSILRIQQVVRGDSAAYFCASSPRTENTEAFFGQGTRLTVV.

The chain uses TRBV24-1 and TRBJ2-3; D is unclear. Trimming removed 3 bases at V and 0 bases at J, with 9 bases between. The germline V gene has CDR1 KGHDR and CDR2 SFDVKD. The CDR3 contains 15 residues. CDR3 nucleotide sequence: TGTGCCACCAGTGATCCTAACCACAGCACAGATACGCAGTATTTT. Protein product: CATSDPNHSTDTQYF.

A note on this clone: Other DNA sequences in this specimen translate into the identical CDR3. The CDR3 DNA sequence: TGTGCCTGGAGTGTATCTGAGAACACTGAAGCTTTCTTT. As protein: CAWSVSENTEAFF. The chain uses TRBV30 and TRBJ1-1; no reliable D call. Trimming took off 0 bases at V and 1 base at J, with 6 bases between the two ends. CDR1 is GTSNPN, CDR2 SVGIG, per germline (reference sequence). The CDR3 runs 13 residues.

The chain recombines TRBV28 with TRBJ1-6, with TRBD1 as a possible D gene (6 bases). The CDR3 is made up of 17 amino acids. Per the germline V gene, CDR1 is MDHEN and CDR2 is SYDVKM. V lost 6 bases, J lost 0 bases, and 15 bases lay in between. DNA for the CDR3: TGTGCCAGCAGACAAGACAGGACGTACTCCTATAATTCACCCCTCCACTTT. The encoded protein is CASRQDRTYSYNSPLHF.